This T cell receptor (beta chain) was sequenced in a study of radiotherapy plus CTLA-4 blockade in lung cancer. Whole-study results and caveats: The authors reported that early blood T cell clone dynamics, with interferon-beta, best predicted response. Radiotherapy was combined with ipilimumab, and tumor-derived TCR clones then expanded in blood.

Concerning this clone itself: Its target is not known.

Assay used: immunoSEQ multiplex PCR; TCRdb lists only in-frame clones, some missing. The data hold fewer than 50,000 clones, with 50% to 70% observed a single time. V lost 6 bases and J 0 bases, leaving 17 bases between the germline ends. Germline CDR1 GTSNPN, CDR2 SVGIG (reference sequence). This CDR3 comprises 15 residues. The study gave focal radiation plus ipilimumab CTLA-4 blockade to patients with chemo-refractory metastatic non-small-cell lung cancer. V and J are TRBV30 and TRBJ2-5, with D possibly being TRBD2 (5 bases). The sequence derives from a human donor with non-small cell lung cancer who had a partial response to radiotherapy plus ipilimumab. Sequencing used peripheral blood, obtained from a patient treated with radiotherapy plus ipilimumab. The CDR3 loop reads CACHRAFGNQETQYF. The CDR3 coding sequence is TGTGCCTGCCACCGTGCCTTCGGGAACCAAGAGACCCAGTACTTC.